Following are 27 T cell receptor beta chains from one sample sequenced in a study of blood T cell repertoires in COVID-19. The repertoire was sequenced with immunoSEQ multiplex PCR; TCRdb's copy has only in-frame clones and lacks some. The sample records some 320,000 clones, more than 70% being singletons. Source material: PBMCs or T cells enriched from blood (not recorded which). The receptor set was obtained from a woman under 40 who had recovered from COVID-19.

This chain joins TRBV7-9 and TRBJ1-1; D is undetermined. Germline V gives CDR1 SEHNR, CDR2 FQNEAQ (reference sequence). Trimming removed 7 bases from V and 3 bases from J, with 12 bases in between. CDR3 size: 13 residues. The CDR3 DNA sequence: TGTGCCAGCATCCTCCTCGAGGACACTGAAGCTTTCTTT. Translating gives CASILLEDTEAFF.

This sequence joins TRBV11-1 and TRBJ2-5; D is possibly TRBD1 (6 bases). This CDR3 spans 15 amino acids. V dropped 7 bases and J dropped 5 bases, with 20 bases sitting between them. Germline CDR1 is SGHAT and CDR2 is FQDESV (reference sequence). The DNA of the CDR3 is TGTGCCAGCAACCTCCGGGCGACAGGCGGGGAGACCCAGTACTTC. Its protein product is CASNLRATGGETQYF.

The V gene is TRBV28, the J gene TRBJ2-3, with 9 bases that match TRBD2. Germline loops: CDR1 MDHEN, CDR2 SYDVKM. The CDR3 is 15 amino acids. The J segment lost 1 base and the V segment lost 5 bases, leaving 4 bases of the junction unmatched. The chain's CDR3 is CASSTRTSGTDTQYF. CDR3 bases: TGTGCCAGCAGTACCCGGACTAGCGGCACAGATACGCAGTATTTT.

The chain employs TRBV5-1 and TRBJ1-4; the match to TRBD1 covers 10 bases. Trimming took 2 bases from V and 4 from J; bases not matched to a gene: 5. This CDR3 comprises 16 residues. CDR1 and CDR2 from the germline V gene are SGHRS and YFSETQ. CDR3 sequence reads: CASSLRQGALNEKLFF. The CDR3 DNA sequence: TGCGCCAGCAGCTTACGACAGGGGGCTCTTAATGAAAAACTGTTTTTT.

The CDR3 here is CAISDGHDGYTF. CDR3 DNA sequence: TGTGCCATCAGTGACGGACATGATGGCTACACCTTC. The chain joins TRBV10-3 to TRBJ1-2, with D tentatively TRBD1 (5 bases). Deletions cut 3 bases from V and 6 bases from J, with 8 bases between. The length of the CDR3 is 12 residues. Germline-derived CDR1 and CDR2 are ENHRY and SYGVKD.

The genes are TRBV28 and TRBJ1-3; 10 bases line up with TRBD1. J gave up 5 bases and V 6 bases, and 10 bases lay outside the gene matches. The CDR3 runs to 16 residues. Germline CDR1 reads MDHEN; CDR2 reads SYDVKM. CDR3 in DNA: TGTGCCAGCAGAGATCCGGGACAGGGGAGGCGAAACACCATATATTTT. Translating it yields CASRDPGQGRRNTIYF.

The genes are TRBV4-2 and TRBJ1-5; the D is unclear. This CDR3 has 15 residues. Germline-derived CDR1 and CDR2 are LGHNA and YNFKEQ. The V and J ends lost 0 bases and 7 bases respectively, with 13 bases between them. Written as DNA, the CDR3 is TGTGCCAGCAGCCAAGATTTCGGGGTCCGGCAGCCCCAGCATTTT. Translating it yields CASSQDFGVRQPQHF.

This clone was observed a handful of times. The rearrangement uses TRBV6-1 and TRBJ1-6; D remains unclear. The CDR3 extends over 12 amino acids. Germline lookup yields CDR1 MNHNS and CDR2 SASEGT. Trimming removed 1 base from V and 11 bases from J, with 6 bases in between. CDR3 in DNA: TGTGCCAGCAGTGAAGTCTCCCCACCCCTCCACTTT. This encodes CASSEVSPPLHF.

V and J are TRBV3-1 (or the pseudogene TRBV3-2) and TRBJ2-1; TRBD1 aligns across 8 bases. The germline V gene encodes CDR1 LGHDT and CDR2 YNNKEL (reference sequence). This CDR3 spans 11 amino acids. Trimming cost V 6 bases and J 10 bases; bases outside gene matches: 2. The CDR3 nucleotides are TGTGCCAGCAGATACAGGGGGGAGCAGTTCTTC. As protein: CASRYRGEQFF.

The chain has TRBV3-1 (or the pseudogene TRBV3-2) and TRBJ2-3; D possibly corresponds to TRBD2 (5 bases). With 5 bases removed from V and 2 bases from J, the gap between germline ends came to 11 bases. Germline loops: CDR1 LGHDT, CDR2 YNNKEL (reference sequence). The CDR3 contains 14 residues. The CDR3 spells CASSGLGVTDTQYF. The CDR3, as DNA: TGTGCCAGCAGCGGCCTGGGAGTCACAGATACGCAGTATTTT.

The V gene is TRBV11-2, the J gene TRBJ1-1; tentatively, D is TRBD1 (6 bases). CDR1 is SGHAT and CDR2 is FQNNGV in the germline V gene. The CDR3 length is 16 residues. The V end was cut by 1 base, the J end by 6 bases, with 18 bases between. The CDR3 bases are TGTGCCAGCAGCTTAGTAATACAGGGAATGAAGGCTGAAGCTTTCTTT. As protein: CASSLVIQGMKAEAFF.

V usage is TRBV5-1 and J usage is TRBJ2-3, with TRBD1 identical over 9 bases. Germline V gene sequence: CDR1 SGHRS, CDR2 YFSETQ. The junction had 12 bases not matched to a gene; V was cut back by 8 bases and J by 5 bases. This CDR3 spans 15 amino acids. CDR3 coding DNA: TGCGCCAGTATACCGGGACAGGGTGGTTTAGATACGCAGTATTTT. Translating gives CASIPGQGGLDTQYF.

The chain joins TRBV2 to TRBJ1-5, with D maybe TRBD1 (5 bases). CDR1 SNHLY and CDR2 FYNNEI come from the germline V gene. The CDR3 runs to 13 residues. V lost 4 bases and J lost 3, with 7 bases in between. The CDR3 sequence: CASSGQNNQPQHF. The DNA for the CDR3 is TGTGCCAGCAGTGGACAGAACAATCAGCCCCAGCATTTT.

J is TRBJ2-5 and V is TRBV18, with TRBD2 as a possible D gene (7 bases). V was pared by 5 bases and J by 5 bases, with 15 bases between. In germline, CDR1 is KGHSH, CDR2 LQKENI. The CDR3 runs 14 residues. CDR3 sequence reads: CASSSGGTKETQYF. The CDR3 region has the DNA TGTGCCAGCTCATCCGGGGGGACAAAGGAGACCCAGTACTTC.

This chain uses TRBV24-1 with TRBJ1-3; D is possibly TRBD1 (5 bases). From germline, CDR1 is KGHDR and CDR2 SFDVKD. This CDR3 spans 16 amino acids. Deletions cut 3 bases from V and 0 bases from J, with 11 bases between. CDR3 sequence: CATSDIQGLSGNTIYF. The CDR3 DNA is TGTGCCACCAGTGATATCCAGGGCCTCTCTGGAAACACCATATATTTT.

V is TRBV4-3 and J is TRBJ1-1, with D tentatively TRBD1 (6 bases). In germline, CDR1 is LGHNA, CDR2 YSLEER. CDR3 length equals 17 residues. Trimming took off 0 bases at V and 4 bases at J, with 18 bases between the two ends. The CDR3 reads CASSQEIGAGVGTEAFF. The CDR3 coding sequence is TGCGCCAGCAGCCAAGAAATAGGGGCAGGGGTGGGCACTGAAGCTTTCTTT.

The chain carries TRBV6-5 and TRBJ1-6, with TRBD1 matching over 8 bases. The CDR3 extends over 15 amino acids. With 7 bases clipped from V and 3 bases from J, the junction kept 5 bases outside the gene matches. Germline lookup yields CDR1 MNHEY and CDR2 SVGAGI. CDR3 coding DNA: TGTGCCAGCACCGCCGACAGGGGCTATAATTCACCCCTCCACTTT. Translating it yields CASTADRGYNSPLHF.

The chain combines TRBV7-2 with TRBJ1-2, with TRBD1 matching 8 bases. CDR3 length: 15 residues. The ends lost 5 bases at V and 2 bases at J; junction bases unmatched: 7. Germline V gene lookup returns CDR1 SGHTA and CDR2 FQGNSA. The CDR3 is CASSPRTGWNYGYTF. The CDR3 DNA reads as TGTGCCAGCAGCCCGAGGACAGGGTGGAACTATGGCTACACCTTC.

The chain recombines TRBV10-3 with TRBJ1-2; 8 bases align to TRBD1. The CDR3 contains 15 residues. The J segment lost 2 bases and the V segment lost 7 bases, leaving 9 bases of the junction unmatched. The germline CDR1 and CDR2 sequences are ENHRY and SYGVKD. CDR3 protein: CAITSGQGRNYGYTF. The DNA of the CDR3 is TGTGCCATCACCTCCGGACAGGGCCGGAACTATGGCTACACCTTC.

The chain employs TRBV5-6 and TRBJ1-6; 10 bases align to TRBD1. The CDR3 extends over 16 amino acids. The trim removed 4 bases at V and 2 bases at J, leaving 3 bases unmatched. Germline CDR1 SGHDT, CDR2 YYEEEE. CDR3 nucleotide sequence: TGTGCCAGCAGCCCAGGACAGGGGGCCTATAATTCACCCCTCCACTTT. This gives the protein CASSPGQGAYNSPLHF.

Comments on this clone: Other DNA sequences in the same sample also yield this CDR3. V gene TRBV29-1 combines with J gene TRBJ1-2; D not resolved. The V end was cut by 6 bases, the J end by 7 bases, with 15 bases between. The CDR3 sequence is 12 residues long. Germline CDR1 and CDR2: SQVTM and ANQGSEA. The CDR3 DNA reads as TGCAGCGTCCCACGAGGGCTGGGTGGCTACACCTTC. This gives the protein CSVPRGLGGYTF.

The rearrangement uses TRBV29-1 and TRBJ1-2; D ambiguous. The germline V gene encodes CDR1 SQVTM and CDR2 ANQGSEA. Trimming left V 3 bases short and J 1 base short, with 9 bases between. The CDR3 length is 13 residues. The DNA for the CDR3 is TGCAGCGTTGATGACGGGGTTAACTATGGCTACACCTTC. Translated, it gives CSVDDGVNYGYTF.

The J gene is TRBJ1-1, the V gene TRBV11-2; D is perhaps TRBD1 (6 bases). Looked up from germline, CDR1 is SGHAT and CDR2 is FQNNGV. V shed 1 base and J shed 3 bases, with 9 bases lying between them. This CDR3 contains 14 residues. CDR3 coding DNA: TGTGCCAGCAGCTTAGGCCAGGGGTACACTGAAGCTTTCTTT. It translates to CASSLGQGYTEAFF.

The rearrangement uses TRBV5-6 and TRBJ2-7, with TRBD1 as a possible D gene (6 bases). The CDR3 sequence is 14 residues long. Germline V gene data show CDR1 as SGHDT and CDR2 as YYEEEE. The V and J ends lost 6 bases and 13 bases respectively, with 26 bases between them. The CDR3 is CASMPRSRQGKQYF. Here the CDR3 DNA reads TGTGCCAGCATGCCCCGTTCCCGCCAGGGGAAACAATACTTC.

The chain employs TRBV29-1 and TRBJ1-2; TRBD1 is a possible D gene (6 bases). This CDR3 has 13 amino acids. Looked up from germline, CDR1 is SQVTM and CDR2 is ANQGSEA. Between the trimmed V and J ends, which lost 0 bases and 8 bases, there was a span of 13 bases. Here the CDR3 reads CSVEEGGGVGYTF. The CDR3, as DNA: TGCAGCGTTGAAGAAGGGGGGGGAGTCGGCTACACCTTC.

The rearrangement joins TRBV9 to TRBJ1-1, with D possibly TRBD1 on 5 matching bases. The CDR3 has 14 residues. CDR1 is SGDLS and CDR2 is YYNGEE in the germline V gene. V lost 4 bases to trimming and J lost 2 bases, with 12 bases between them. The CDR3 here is CASSRRTQNTEAFF. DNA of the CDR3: TGTGCCAGCAGCCGACGGACACAAAACACTGAAGCTTTCTTT.

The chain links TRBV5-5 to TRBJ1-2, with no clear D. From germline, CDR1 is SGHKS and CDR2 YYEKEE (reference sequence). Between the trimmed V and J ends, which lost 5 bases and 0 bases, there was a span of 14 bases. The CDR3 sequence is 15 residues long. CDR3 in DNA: TGTGCCAGCAGGCTTGAGCCGGGGACTAACTATGGCTACACCTTC. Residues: CASRLEPGTNYGYTF.